This TCR beta chain was profiled in a study of OX40 agonist ivuxolimab in advanced cancers. For the study at large: A partial response was reached by three patients: one with hepatocellular carcinoma and two with cutaneous melanoma. Study outcomes and limitations: By week 6 at 0.1 to 3.0 mg/kg, blood CD4+ and CD8+ T cells had expanded clonally. On average, a greater number of expanded clones characterised CD8+ T cells relative to CD4+.

The method was immunoSEQ multiplex PCR; TCRdb's version includes in-frame clones alone and lacks a portion of them. Found here are fewer than 85,000 clones, around 84% of them singletons; the top ten hold around 6.7%. Blood samples were obtained at baseline, cycle 4 day 1, and cycle 7 day 1. CDR1 is SGHTA, CDR2 FQGNSA, per germline. This CDR3 has 14 residues. Losses at the gene ends were 5 bases for V and 5 bases for J; bases not matched to a gene: 9. On this clone itself: Its antigen is currently unknown.

The gene calls are TRBV7-2 and TRBJ2-7, with 7 bases matching TRBD1. The sequence derives from an adult with an advanced solid tumor such as melanoma, head and neck, liver or kidney cancer. This material consisted of CD4+ or CD8+ T cells sorted from blood, taken in a trial of the OX40 agonist ivuxolimab. The chain's CDR3 is CASSPMTGLDEQYF. CDR3 bases: TGTGCCAGCAGCCCAATGACAGGGCTGGACGAGCAGTACTTC.